Listed below are T cell receptor beta chains from one sample, sequenced in a study of OX40 agonist ivuxolimab in advanced cancers. Repertoires were generated with immunoSEQ multiplex PCR, while TCRdb's copy carries only in-frame clones and drops some. The data show tens of thousands of clones, with 82% seen just once and 1.4% to 1.5% held by the top ten. The sequencing used CD4+ or CD8+ T cells sorted from blood, collected in a trial of the OX40 agonist ivuxolimab. The source is an adult with an advanced solid tumor such as melanoma, head and neck, liver or kidney cancer. Each CDR3 is given with its conserved first and last residue. Each record gives: D gene, clone size, J gene, V gene, CDR3 DNA, CDR3 protein. The D gene is left open where the match is weak. Size tells how often a clone was seen (once, few, many) or the class of an expanded clone, and some rows leave it out.

>-|-|TRBJ1-1|TRBV5-5
TGTGCCAGCAGCTTTAACGGAAACACTGAAGCTTTCTTT
CASSFNGNTEAFF
>-|once|TRBJ2-5|TRBV29-1
TGCAGCGTTGAAGGGAGGGGGTCGGAGACCCAGTACTTC
CSVEGRGSETQYF
>TRBD2|-|TRBJ2-3|TRBV6-1
TGTGCCAGCAGACGTAGCGGGGGGAGCACAGATACGCAGTATTTT
CASRRSGGSTDTQYF
>TRBD2|-|TRBJ2-7|TRBV18
TGTGCCAGCTCACGCGCGGGAGCCCCCTACGAGCAGTACTTC
CASSRAGAPYEQYF
>-|-|TRBJ2-6|TRBV5-1
TGCGCCAGCAGCTTAACTCAGGGCTCTGGGGCCAACGTCCTGACTTTC
CASSLTQGSGANVLTF
>-|-|TRBJ2-1|TRBV9
TGTGCCAGCAGCGTTGTCACAGGGAATTTAGTGGGTGAGCAGTTCTTC
CASSVVTGNLVGEQFF
>-|-|TRBJ2-1|TRBV5-1
TGTGCCAGCAGCTTGGCAGGGGCCCACAATGAGCAGTTCTTC
CASSLAGAHNEQFF
>TRBD1|-|TRBJ1-6|TRBV19
TGTGCCAGTACCGGGACAGGCTTTAATTCACCCCTCCACTTT
CASTGTGFNSPLHF
>-|-|TRBJ1-1|TRBV18
TGTGCCAGCTCACCTTCGGGCAGAGAGAACACTGAAGCTTTCTTT
CASSPSGRENTEAFF
>TRBD2|few|TRBJ2-2|TRBV30
TGTGCCTGGAGTGTGGGACTAGCGGCCGGGGAGCTGTTTTTT
CAWSVGLAAGELFF
>-|-|TRBJ1-3|TRBV6-1
TGTGCCAGCAGCCCCACCACTCCTCCTGGAAACACCATATATTTT
CASSPTTPPGNTIYF
>-|-|TRBJ1-4|TRBV6-5
TGTGCCAGCAGTATTGTCGGTTTGACTAATGAAAAACTGTTTTTT
CASSIVGLTNEKLFF
>-|-|TRBJ2-7|TRBV7-2
TGTGCCAGCAGCCCCCCCGACTACGAGCAGTACTTC
CASSPPDYEQYF
>-|-|TRBJ2-3|TRBV25-1
TGTGCCAGCAGTGTACCAGGAACAGATACGCAGTATTTT
CASSVPGTDTQYF
>TRBD2|-|TRBJ2-3|TRBV11-3
TGTGCCAGCTCGGGGGGGGCAGATACGCAGTATTTT
CASSGGADTQYF
>TRBD2|-|TRBJ2-3|TRBV9
TGTGCCAGCAGCGACCCTAGCGGGGCCTTAGGTACGCAGTATTTT
CASSDPSGALGTQYF
>TRBD1|-|TRBJ1-5|TRBV19
TGTGCCAGTAGTATAGAAGGACAGGGCAATCAGCCCCAGCATTTT
CASSIEGQGNQPQHF
>-|-|TRBJ2-7|TRBV6-5
TGTGCCACATATTCTACGGGACAATCCTACGAGCAGTACTTC
CATYSTGQSYEQYF
>TRBD1|-|TRBJ1-1|TRBV7-2
TGTGCCAGCAGCTCACAGGGGACCACTGAAGCTTTCTTT
CASSSQGTTEAFF
>-|-|TRBJ1-1|TRBV19
TGTGCCAGTAGTGCCTACAGGGAGGCCCCTGAAGCTTTCTTT
CASSAYREAPEAFF
>TRBD2|-|TRBJ2-7|TRBV18
TGTGCCAGCTCACCAGCGGGACTAGCGGGAAATATAGGGCAGTACTTC
CASSPAGLAGNIGQYF
>-|-|TRBJ2-7|TRBV7-9
TGTGCCAGCAGCTTAGCGAACCAGGGAGAACCCGAGCAGTACTTC
CASSLANQGEPEQYF
>-|-|TRBJ1-2|TRBV7-3
TGTGCCAGCAGCTTAGATGGACCCCACTATGGCTACACCTTC
CASSLDGPHYGYTF
>TRBD1|-|TRBJ2-7|TRBV29-1
TGCAGCGCCGGACAGGGTTTGGTAGAGCAGTACTTC
CSAGQGLVEQYF
>-|-|TRBJ1-2|TRBV18
TGTGCCAGCTCACCGGAGGCAAACTATGGCTACACCTTC
CASSPEANYGYTF
>TRBD1|-|TRBJ1-5|TRBV6-5
TGTGCCAGCAGCAGGACAGGGGGCAATCAGCCCCAGCATTTT
CASSRTGGNQPQHF
>-|-|TRBJ2-2|TRBV9
TGTGCCAGCAGCATACGGACTACGAACACCGGGGAGCTGTTTTTT
CASSIRTTNTGELFF
>-|-|TRBJ2-2|TRBV6-1
TGTGCCAGCTCTCGAGGGAACACCGGGGAGCTGTTTTTT
CASSRGNTGELFF
>-|few|TRBJ2-2|TRBV6-5
TGTGCCAGCAATCTTGGGGGAATCGAAACCGGGGAGCTGTTTTTT
CASNLGGIETGELFF
>-|-|TRBJ2-3|TRBV6-1
TGTGCCAGCAGGGGGGCCAACACAGATACGCAGTATTTT
CASRGANTDTQYF
>TRBD1|-|TRBJ1-3|TRBV5-4
TGTGCCAGCAGACCAGGACAGGGCTCTGGAAACACCATATATTTT
CASRPGQGSGNTIYF
>-|-|TRBJ1-6|TRBV6-5
TGTGCCAGCAGTACCTTCGTCGGGGATTCACCCCTCCACTTT
CASSTFVGDSPLHF
>TRBD1|-|TRBJ2-7|TRBV5-1
TGCGCCAGCAGCAGCGTCCCGGGACAGGGGAACGAGCAGTACTTC
CASSSVPGQGNEQYF
>-|-|TRBJ1-4|TRBV6-6
TGTGCCAGCAGTTCCTCCCGGGGCACTAATGAAAAACTGTTTTTT
CASSSSRGTNEKLFF
>-|-|TRBJ2-7|TRBV4-1
TGCGCCAGCAGCCAAGATCAGCGACGATCAACCCCCCTCTCCTACGAGCAGTACTTC
CASSQDQRRSTPLSYEQYF
>TRBD2|-|TRBJ2-3|TRBV5-1
TGCGCCAGCAGCTCCGGGACTAGCGGGGGGGCAACAGATACGCAGTATTTT
CASSSGTSGGATDTQYF
>-|-|TRBJ1-3|TRBV5-1
TGCGCCAGCAGCCTCGGACAGCTGAGCTCTGGAAACACCATATATTTT
CASSLGQLSSGNTIYF
>-|-|TRBJ1-4|TRBV19
TGTGCCAGTAGTATAGATCTGAGACAGTCGGTGGCCGCAACTAATGAAAAACTGTTTTTT
CASSIDLRQSVAATNEKLFF
>-|-|TRBJ2-4|TRBV5-6
TGTGCCAGCAGCTTGGCCAGGGGAAAGGGCATTCAGTACTTC
CASSLARGKGIQYF
>-|-|TRBJ2-3|TRBV7-6
TGTGCCAGCAGCCGGGACTCCAGCACAGATACGCAGTATTTT
CASSRDSSTDTQYF
>-|few|TRBJ2-7|TRBV19
TGTGCCAGTAGTCGCACAGTAGATTCCTACGAGCAGTACTTC
CASSRTVDSYEQYF
>TRBD1|medium-sized|TRBJ1-2|TRBV5-1
TGCGCCAGCAGCCTTCAGGGGGCTAACTATGGCTACACCTTC
CASSLQGANYGYTF
>TRBD2|-|TRBJ2-5|TRBV11-2
TGTGCCAGCAGGCGGACTAGCGGGAGGGCCGTGAAGACCCAGTACTTC
CASRRTSGRAVKTQYF
>-|-|TRBJ1-5|TRBV30
TGTGCCTGGAGTGTTTCGGGGGGACTCAATCAGCCCCAGCATTTT
CAWSVSGGLNQPQHF
>-|-|TRBJ2-3|TRBV4-3
TGCGCCAGCAGCTCCCTTAGGCGGGATACGCAGTATTTT
CASSSLRRDTQYF
>TRBD1|-|TRBJ2-5|TRBV6-5
TGTGCCATCAGTGAGGCTGACAGGGAAGAGACCCAGTACTTC
CAISEADREETQYF
>-|-|TRBJ1-3|TRBV19
TGTGCCAGTAGTAGGTTGAGCTCTGGAAACACCATATATTTT
CASSRLSSGNTIYF
>-|-|TRBJ2-7|TRBV9
TGTGCCAGCAGCGTAGGAGGATCTTACGAGCAGTACTTC
CASSVGGSYEQYF
>TRBD2|-|TRBJ2-7|TRBV5-1
TGCGCCAGCAGCACGGGACTAGCGGGGGCCCGAGCCAACGAGCAGTACTTC
CASSTGLAGARANEQYF